The 5 T cell receptor beta chains below were found in one sample sequenced in a study of T cell responses to AZD1222 COVID-19 vaccine. Some clones are missing from TCRdb's copy, which holds only in-frame ones; the method was immunoSEQ multiplex PCR. The profile covers about 180,000 clones, with 80% to 90% appearing a single time and roughly 4% taken by the ten largest. The starting material was peripheral blood, obtained 28 days after the second dose of the MenACWY control vaccine. These receptors were obtained from an adult who received the MenACWY meningococcal vaccine as a control.

The chain links TRBV7-2 to TRBJ1-6; D is undetermined. V was cut by 5 bases and J by 10 bases, with 18 bases left in between. The CDR3 loop spans 15 amino acids. The germline V gene encodes CDR1 SGHTA and CDR2 FQGNSA. The CDR3 protein is CASSPEGGPQSPLHF. CDR3 DNA sequence: TGTGCCAGCAGCCCCGAGGGCGGGCCCCAATCACCCCTCCACTTT.

This clone is a singleton in its sample. The chain couples TRBV28 to TRBJ2-3; tentative D call: TRBD2 (7 bases). Looked up from germline, CDR1 is MDHEN and CDR2 is SYDVKM. This CDR3 has 15 residues. V was clipped by 3 bases and J by 1 base, with 11 bases between them. This CDR3 is CASSLRGRGTDTQYF. The CDR3 nucleotides read TGTGCCAGCAGTTTGCGGGGGCGCGGCACAGATACGCAGTATTTT.

The chain recombines TRBV5-1 with TRBJ2-1, with 8 bases identical to TRBD1. The germline gives CDR1 SGHRS, CDR2 YFSETQ. This CDR3 is 13 amino acids long. V lost 4 bases to trimming and J lost 8 bases; unmatched junction nucleotides: 5. CDR3 in amino acids: CASSPDRDHEQFF. CDR3 sequence (DNA): TGCGCCAGCAGCCCGGACAGGGACCATGAGCAGTTCTTC.

As DNA, the CDR3 is TGCGCCAGCAGCCACGGGGGAGGCACAGATACGCAGTATTTT. Translation gives CASSHGGGTDTQYF. J is TRBJ2-3 and V is TRBV4-1; maybe TRBD2 (6 bases). The V and J ends lost 3 bases and 1 base respectively, with 8 bases between them. The CDR3 is 14 residues long. Germline V gives CDR1 MGHRA, CDR2 YSYEKL.

Details on this clone: At one boundary the junction diverges from the germline segment, which might be a read error. This chain joins TRBV7-3 and TRBJ1-1, with D maybe TRBD1 (5 bases). Germline V lookup: CDR1 SGHTA, CDR2 FQGTGA. The CDR3 runs 16 residues. CDR3 bases: TGTGCCAGCAGCTTCAAGGCGAGAGATGTGGACACTGAAGGTTTCTTT. Its translation: CASSFKARDVDTEGFF.